This T cell receptor beta chain emerged from a study of spatial heterogeneity in lung cancer. Time point reported: blood at routine non-recurrence follow-up after resection. Researchers sequenced whole RNA taken from tumor, nontumor lung or frozen PBMC without sorting. V shed 7 bases and J shed 0 bases, with 13 bases lying between them. This CDR3 spans 15 amino acids. Using its own MiXCR run on the 5' RACE reads, TCRdb lists one record per CDR3 protein. The sample lists some 30,000 distinct CDR3 sequences; 5.4% were seen once. The input for sequencing was PBMCs, taken at follow-up. This clonotype was sampled from a female donor with early-stage non-small cell lung cancer. V gene TRBV12-3 or TRBV12-4 combines with J gene TRBJ1-3; D is ambiguous. This CDR3 is CASTRDGSSGNTIYF. CDR3 coding DNA: TGTGCCAGCACCCGAGATGGTAGCTCTGGAAACACCATATATTTT.